Presented here are 25 T cell receptor beta chains from one specimen sequenced in a study of molecular identifiers for immune sequencing clone quantification. One entry per CDR3 protein, called by TCRdb with MiXCR from the PCR reads. The sample shows around 460,000 distinct CDR3 sequences, 25% of them seen only once. The material sequenced was naive CD8+ T cells from blood, with Jurkat cell RNA spiked in. Subset in this sample: FACS-sorted CD8+CD4-CCR7+CD45RA+ naive T cells. The receptors were sampled from a human donor in good health. Some libraries in this study had Jurkat cell RNA spiked in.

Details on this clonotype: The junction does not match germline at one end; this may be a read error. The chain couples TRBV30 to TRBJ2-2; no clear D gene. The germline V gene encodes CDR1 GTSNPN and CDR2 SVGIG (reference sequence). This CDR3 region has 12 residues. CDR3 in amino acids: CARSPDTGELFF. CDR3 nucleotides: TGTGCCCGGAGTCCGGATACCGGGGAGCTGTTTTTT. The variable domain in full, completed from reference TRBV30 and TRBJ2-2, reads SQTIHQWPATLVQPVGSPLSLECTVEGTSNPNLYWYRQAAGRGLQLLFYSVGIGQISSEVPQNLSASRPQDRQFILSSKKLLLSDSGFYLCARSPDTGELFFGEGSRLTVL.

This clonotype has ten or more counts. One end of the junction does not line up with germline, which may come from a read error. The chain couples TRBV7-8 to TRBJ1-4; D might be TRBD1 (6 bases). The germline V gene has CDR1 SGHVS and CDR2 FQNEAQ. The CDR3 totals 17 residues. The CDR3 loop is CASSLAGTTATNEKLFF. The CDR3 DNA is TGTGCCAGCAGTTTAGCCGGGACAACTGCAACTAATGAAAAACTGTTTTTT.

The gene calls are TRBV2 and TRBJ1-1, with TRBD1 identical over 8 bases. The ends lost 7 bases at V and 6 bases at J; junction bases unmatched: 16. Germline values: CDR1 SNHLY, CDR2 FYNNEI. The CDR3 contains 16 residues. The CDR3 protein is CASNPGRGPMESEAFF. CDR3 sequence (DNA): TGTGCCAGCAATCCCGGCAGGGGGCCAATGGAATCTGAAGCTTTCTTT.

Many counts were recorded for this clonotype. This chain links TRBV30 with TRBJ2-7; D is unresolved. The germline V and J ends were trimmed by 2 bases and 2 bases, with 7 bases remaining between them. This CDR3 region has 12 residues. Germline CDR1 reads GTSNPN; CDR2 reads SVGIG (reference sequence). The CDR3 sequence: CAWSTYTYEQYF. CDR3 sequence (DNA): TGTGCCTGGAGTACCTATACCTACGAGCAGTACTTC.

In its sample, this clonotype was seen many times. V is TRBV4-3 and J is TRBJ2-3, with unresolved D. CDR1 is LGHNA, CDR2 YSLEER, per germline. CDR3 length equals 14 residues. Trimming took 0 bases from V and 5 from J, leaving 9 bases between them. The CDR3 region has the DNA TGCGCCAGCAGCCAAGACACGGTACGAGATACGCAGTATTTT. It yields the protein CASSQDTVRDTQYF.

Ten or more counts support this clonotype. The chain links TRBV4-2 to TRBJ1-5; D is ambiguous. This CDR3 is 12 amino acids long. Germline CDR1 reads LGHNA; CDR2 reads YNFKEQ. The V end was cut by 1 base, the J end by 7 bases, with 5 bases between. Here the CDR3 DNA reads TGTGCCAGCAGCCAAGCGGGCCAGCCCCAGCATTTT. It translates to CASSQAGQPQHF.

The rearrangement joins TRBV6-4 to TRBJ2-5, with D hard to call. CDR3 length: 13 amino acids. Germline values: CDR1 MRHNA, CDR2 SNTAGT. Deletions cut 6 bases from V and 5 bases from J, with 13 bases between. For the CDR3, the DNA is TGTGCCAGCAGCTTTCTCAGGCTCGAGACCCAGTACTTC. Translation: CASSFLRLETQYF.

J is TRBJ2-5 and V is TRBV5-1; 9 bases are shared with TRBD2. Per germline, CDR1 SGHRS and CDR2 YFSETQ. The trim removed 2 bases at V and 9 bases at J, leaving 20 bases unmatched. The CDR3 length is 18 residues. The CDR3 reads CASSLGSSGVLGQAPQYF. In DNA form, the CDR3 reads TGCGCCAGCAGCTTAGGTTCTAGCGGGGTATTGGGACAAGCGCCCCAGTACTTC.

In its sample, this clonotype was seen a few times. V and J are TRBV10-2 and TRBJ1-2, with a tentative D call TRBD1 (5 bases). Looked up from germline, CDR1 is WSHSY and CDR2 is SAAADI. V lost 3 bases, J lost 4 bases, and 9 bases lay in between. The CDR3 loop spans 13 amino acids. The CDR3 loop reads CASSEGAGYGYTF. CDR3 nucleotides: TGCGCCAGCAGTGAAGGGGCCGGCTATGGCTACACCTTC.

This chain joins TRBV4-3 and TRBJ2-5, with D possibly called TRBD1 or TRBD2 (5 bases each). The germline V gene has CDR1 LGHNA and CDR2 YSLEER. The CDR3 runs 16 residues. V was cut by 0 bases and J by 1 base, with 12 bases left in between. DNA for the CDR3: TGCGCCAGCAGCCAAGATCTTGGGACGCCCCAAGAGACCCAGTACTTC. Translating gives CASSQDLGTPQETQYF.

The chain links TRBV29-1 to TRBJ2-7, with a tentative D call TRBD1 (6 bases). CDR1 SQVTM and CDR2 ANQGSEA come from the germline V gene. The CDR3 contains 14 residues. Trimming pared 4 bases from V and 0 bases from J, leaving 13 bases between. For the CDR3, the DNA is TGCAGCGTTGGATCAGGGGCGATCTCCTACGAGCAGTACTTC. Amino acid sequence: CSVGSGAISYEQYF.

The V gene is TRBV20-1, the J gene TRBJ1-2, with 7 bases aligning to TRBD1. The CDR3 runs 14 residues. Germline trimming cut 0 bases from V and 5 bases from J; bases unmatched to any gene: 6. Per germline, CDR1 DFQATT and CDR2 SNEGSKA (reference sequence). CDR3 in DNA: TGCAGTGCTAGAGATGACAGGGATGATTATGGCTACACCTTC. As protein: CSARDDRDDYGYTF.

This clonotype was detected ten times or more. This chain uses TRBV2 with TRBJ2-4; D unclear. V was clipped by 2 bases and J by 6 bases, with 11 bases between them. In germline, CDR1 is SNHLY, CDR2 FYNNEI. The CDR3 runs 14 residues. CDR3 sequence (DNA): TGTGCCAGCAGTGAATTGGGCAGATTAAACATTCAGTACTTC. Residues: CASSELGRLNIQYF. The full variable domain, in which reference TRBV2 and TRBJ2-4 provide the parts outside the CDR3, is EPEVTQTPSHQVTQMGQEVILRCVPISNHLYFYWYRQILGQKVEFLVSFYNNEISEKSEIFDDQFSVERPDGSNFTLKIRSTKLEDSAMYFCASSELGRLNIQYFGAGTRLSVL.

In regard to this clonotype: One junction end does not reproduce the germline sequence, and a read error may be involved. The J gene is TRBJ2-5, the V gene TRBV24-1; D gene ambiguous. Germline CDR1 is KGHDR and CDR2 is SFDVKD. CDR3 size: 15 residues. CDR3 region: CASSDPTSGEETQYF. CDR3 DNA: TGTGCCTCCAGTGATCCGACATCTGGGGAAGAGACCCAGTACTTC.

This clonotype has ten or more counts. This CDR3 is CASSPGQIQPQHF. The CDR3 DNA reads TGTGCCAGCAGCCCCGGACAGATTCAGCCCCAGCATTTT. V and J are TRBV6-2 or TRBV6-3 and TRBJ1-5; D may be TRBD1 (6 bases). V was shortened by 6 bases and J by 6 bases, with 12 bases between the two germline ends. The CDR3 sequence is 13 residues long. Germline V gene lookup returns CDR1 MNHEY and CDR2 SVGEGT.

The chain has TRBV4-1 and TRBJ1-6, with 7 bases aligning to TRBD1. V shed 0 bases and J 9 bases; nucleotides not matched to a gene: 8. There are 16 residues in the CDR3. Germline loops: CDR1 MGHRA, CDR2 YSYEKL. For the CDR3, the DNA is TGCGCCAGCAGCCAAGAAGGACAGGACTTTATTTCACCCCTCCACTTT. Translation: CASSQEGQDFISPLHF.

This clonotype was observed a few times. The V gene is TRBV5-6, the J gene TRBJ2-7; D uncertain. Looked up from germline, CDR1 is SGHDT and CDR2 is YYEEEE. V was cut by 2 bases and J by 5 bases, with 8 bases left in between. The CDR3 covers 12 residues. The CDR3 nucleotides read TGTGCCAGCAGCTTCATTTCCGACGAGCAGTACTTC. Translating it yields CASSFISDEQYF.

J is TRBJ2-1 and V is TRBV7-9, with D perhaps matching TRBD1 or TRBD2 (5 bases each). This CDR3 region has 14 residues. Germline values: CDR1 SEHNR, CDR2 FQNEAQ (reference sequence). V was clipped by 1 base and J by 7 bases, with 11 bases between them. CDR3 sequence reads: CASSLVDWGNEQFF. In DNA form, the CDR3 reads TGTGCCAGCAGCTTAGTAGACTGGGGGAATGAGCAGTTCTTC.

The chain is built from TRBV19 and TRBJ2-3; 11 nucleotides line up with TRBD1. Germline V CDR1 and CDR2: LNHDA, SQIVND (reference sequence). This CDR3 spans 16 amino acids. J lost 4 bases, V lost 3 bases, and 6 bases had no gene match. CDR3 coding DNA: TGTGCCAGTAGTATGTGGGGACAGGGGGTGGCAGATACGCAGTATTTT. Its translation: CASSMWGQGVADTQYF. Looking up the rest from reference TRBV19 and TRBJ2-3 gives the full variable domain: DGGITQSPKYLFRKEGQNVTLSCEQNLNHDAMYWYRQDPGQGLRLIYYSQIVNDFQKGDIAEGYSVSREKKESFPLTVTSAQKNPTAFYLCASSMWGQGVADTQYFGPGTRLTVL.

This clonotype came up many times. The rearrangement links TRBV14 to TRBJ1-1; D unresolved. The germline V gene has CDR1 SGHDN and CDR2 FVKESK. This CDR3 is 13 amino acids long. V was cut by 0 bases and J by 5 bases, with 7 bases left in between. CDR3 nucleotides: TGTGCCAGCAGCCAAGAATCGGTAACTGAAGCTTTCTTT. Encoded protein: CASSQESVTEAFF.

This clonotype was seen many times. The gene calls are TRBV9 and TRBJ1-1; the D is unclear. The CDR3 sequence is 14 residues long. Germline V gene sequence: CDR1 SGDLS, CDR2 YYNGEE. V was trimmed by 0 bases and J by 0 bases, leaving 6 bases between them. The CDR3 reads CASSVAEVNTEAFF. CDR3 sequence (DNA): TGTGCCAGCAGCGTAGCTGAAGTGAACACTGAAGCTTTCTTT.

This clonotype was seen repeatedly, ten times or more. The V call is TRBV10-2, the J call TRBJ1-1; D remains ambiguous. With 1 base removed from V and 3 bases from J, the gap between germline ends came to 6 bases. Germline loops: CDR1 WSHSY, CDR2 SAAADI. CDR3 length equals 13 residues. The CDR3 loop reads CASSEYRYTEAFF. The DNA of the CDR3 is TGCGCCAGCAGTGAGTACCGATACACTGAAGCTTTCTTT.

In its sample, this clonotype was seen many times. This sequence joins TRBV29-1 and TRBJ2-7; D gene uncertain. The CDR3 sequence is 15 residues long. V dropped 0 bases and J dropped 1 base, with 13 bases sitting between them. The germline gives CDR1 SQVTM, CDR2 ANQGSEA. The CDR3 nucleotides are TGCAGCGTTGAAGACCCGGCCGTCCCATCCTACGAGCAGTACTTC. Its translation: CSVEDPAVPSYEQYF.

This clonotype has a handful of counts. This chain joins TRBV3-1 and TRBJ2-1; D might be TRBD2 (5 bases). The CDR3 length is 15 residues. V was clipped by 2 bases and J by 3 bases, with 11 bases between them. Germline assignment: CDR1 LGHDT and CDR2 YNNKEL (reference sequence). The CDR3 nucleotides are TGTGCCAGCAGCCAACAGCCGGACTTCTACAATGAGCAGTTCTTC. The encoded protein is CASSQQPDFYNEQFF.

This clonotype occurred a few times. The CDR3 DNA follows: TGTGCCAGCAGCCAAGAACCTGGGACTAACCAAGAGACCCAGTACTTC. It specifies CASSQEPGTNQETQYF. The chain combines TRBV4-2 with TRBJ2-5, with 7 bases aligning to TRBD2. The CDR3 length is 16 residues. In germline, CDR1 is LGHNA, CDR2 YNFKEQ. Losses at the gene ends were 0 bases for V and 0 bases for J; bases not matched to a gene: 4.